This T cell receptor (beta chain) is from a study of shared clonotypes between healthy human individuals. V was trimmed by 1 base and J by 6 bases, leaving 11 bases between them. The CDR3 is 14 amino acids. Germline values: CDR1 SEHNR, CDR2 FQNEAQ (reference sequence). How the authors handled the data: ImmunoSEQ output lacked quality scores and full-length reads, limiting matched filtering. Measured with immunoSEQ multiplex PCR; TCRdb has only the in-frame clones, and not every one. The V and J calls and clone size come from that table; D and trimming were worked out from the DNA. This table has roughly 2.5 million clones, 90% to 95% appearing once. About this clone itself: The sample holds other DNA sequences that translate to the same CDR3.

The clonotype was recovered from a young man in good health. Sequencing was performed on naive CD4+ T cells sorted from blood. Specified subset: CD45RA+ positively selected. This sequence joins TRBV7-9 and TRBJ2-3; D tentatively fits TRBD1 or TRBD2 (5 bases each). The chain's CDR3 is CASSLVGAADTQYF. Written as DNA, the CDR3 is TGTGCCAGCAGCTTAGTCGGGGCGGCGGATACGCAGTATTTT.